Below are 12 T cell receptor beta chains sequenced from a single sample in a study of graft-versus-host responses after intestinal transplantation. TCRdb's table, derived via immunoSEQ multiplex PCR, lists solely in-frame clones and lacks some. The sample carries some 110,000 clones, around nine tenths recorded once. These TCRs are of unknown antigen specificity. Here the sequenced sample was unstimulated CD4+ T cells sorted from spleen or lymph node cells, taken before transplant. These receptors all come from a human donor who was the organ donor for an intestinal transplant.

The CDR3 spells CATYRGFGNTIYF. CDR3 coding DNA: TGTGCCACTTACAGGGGCTTTGGAAACACCATATATTTT. The chain is built from TRBV6-5 and TRBJ1-3; TRBD1 aligns across 7 bases. Trimming took 10 bases from V and 3 from J; bases not matched to a gene: 6. This CDR3 is built from 13 residues. From germline, CDR1 is MNHEY and CDR2 SVGAGI.

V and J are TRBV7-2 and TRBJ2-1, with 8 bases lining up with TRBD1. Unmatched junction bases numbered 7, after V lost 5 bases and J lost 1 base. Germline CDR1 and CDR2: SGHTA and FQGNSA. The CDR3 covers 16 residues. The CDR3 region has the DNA TGTGCCAGCAGCCTCCAACAGGGGGTATCCTACAATGAGCAGTTCTTC. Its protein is CASSLQQGVSYNEQFF. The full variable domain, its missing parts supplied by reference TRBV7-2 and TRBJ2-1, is GAGVSQSPSNKVTEKGKDVELRCDPISGHTALYWYRQSLGQGLEFLIYFQGNSAPDKSGLPSDRFSAERTGGSVSTLTIQRTQQEDSAVYLCASSLQQGVSYNEQFFGPGTRLTVL.

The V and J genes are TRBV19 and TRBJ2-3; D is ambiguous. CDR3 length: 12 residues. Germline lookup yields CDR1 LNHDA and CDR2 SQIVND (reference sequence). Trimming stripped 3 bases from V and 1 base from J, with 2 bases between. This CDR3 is CASSIRTDTQYF. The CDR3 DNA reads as TGTGCCAGTAGTATCCGCACAGATACGCAGTATTTT.

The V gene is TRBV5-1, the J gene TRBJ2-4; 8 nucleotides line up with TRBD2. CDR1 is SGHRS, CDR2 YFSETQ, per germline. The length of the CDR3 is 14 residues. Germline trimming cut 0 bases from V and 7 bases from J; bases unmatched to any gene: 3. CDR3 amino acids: CASSLEASGNIQYF. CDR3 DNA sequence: TGCGCCAGCAGCTTGGAGGCTAGCGGGAACATTCAGTACTTC.

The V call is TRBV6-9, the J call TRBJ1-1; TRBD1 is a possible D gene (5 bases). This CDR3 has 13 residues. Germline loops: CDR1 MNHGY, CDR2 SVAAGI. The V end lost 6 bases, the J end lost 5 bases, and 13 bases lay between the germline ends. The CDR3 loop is CASRRDGDTEAFF. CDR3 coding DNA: TGTGCCAGCAGACGGGACGGGGATACTGAAGCTTTCTTT.

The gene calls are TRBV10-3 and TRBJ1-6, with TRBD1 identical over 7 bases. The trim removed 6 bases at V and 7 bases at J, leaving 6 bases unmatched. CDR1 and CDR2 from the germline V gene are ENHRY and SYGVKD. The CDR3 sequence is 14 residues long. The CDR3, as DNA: TGTGCCATCAGACCGACAGGGAGCAATTCACCCCTCCACTTT. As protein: CAIRPTGSNSPLHF.

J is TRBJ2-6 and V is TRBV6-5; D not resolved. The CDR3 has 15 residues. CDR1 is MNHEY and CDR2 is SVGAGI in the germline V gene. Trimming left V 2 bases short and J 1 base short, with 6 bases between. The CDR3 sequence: CASSYRRSGANVLTF. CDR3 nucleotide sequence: TGTGCCAGCAGTTACAGGCGATCTGGGGCCAACGTCCTGACTTTC.

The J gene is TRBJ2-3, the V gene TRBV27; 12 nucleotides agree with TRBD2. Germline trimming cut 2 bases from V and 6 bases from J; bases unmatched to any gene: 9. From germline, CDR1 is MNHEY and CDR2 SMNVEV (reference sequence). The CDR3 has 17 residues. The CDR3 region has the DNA TGTGCCAGCAGTTTAACTAGCGGGAGGACCGTACGGGATACGCAGTATTTT. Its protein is CASSLTSGRTVRDTQYF.

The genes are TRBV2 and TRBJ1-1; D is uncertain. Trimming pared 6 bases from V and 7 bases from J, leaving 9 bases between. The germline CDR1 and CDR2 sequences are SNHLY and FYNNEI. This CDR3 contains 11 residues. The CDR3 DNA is TGTGCCAGCAGGGTGGACGGTGAAGCTTTCTTT. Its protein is CASRVDGEAFF.

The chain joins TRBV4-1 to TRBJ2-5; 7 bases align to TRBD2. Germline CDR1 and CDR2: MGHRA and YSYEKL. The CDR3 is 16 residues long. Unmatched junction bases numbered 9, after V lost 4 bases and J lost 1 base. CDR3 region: CASSLWTRGGQETQYF. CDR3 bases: TGCGCCAGCAGCCTCTGGACTAGAGGTGGCCAAGAGACCCAGTACTTC.

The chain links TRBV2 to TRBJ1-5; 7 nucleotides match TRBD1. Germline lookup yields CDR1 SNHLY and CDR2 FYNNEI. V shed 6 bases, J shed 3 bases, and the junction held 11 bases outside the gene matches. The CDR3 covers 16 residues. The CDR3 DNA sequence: TGTGCCAGCAGAGGGTCAGGGACAGCTTACAATCAGCCCCAGCATTTT. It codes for CASRGSGTAYNQPQHF.

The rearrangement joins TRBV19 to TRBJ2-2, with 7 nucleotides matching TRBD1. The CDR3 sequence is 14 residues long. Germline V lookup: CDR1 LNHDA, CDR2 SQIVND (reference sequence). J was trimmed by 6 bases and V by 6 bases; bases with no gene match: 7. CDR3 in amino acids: CASRDRIDAGELFF. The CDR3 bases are TGTGCCAGTAGGGACAGGATAGACGCCGGGGAGCTGTTTTTT.